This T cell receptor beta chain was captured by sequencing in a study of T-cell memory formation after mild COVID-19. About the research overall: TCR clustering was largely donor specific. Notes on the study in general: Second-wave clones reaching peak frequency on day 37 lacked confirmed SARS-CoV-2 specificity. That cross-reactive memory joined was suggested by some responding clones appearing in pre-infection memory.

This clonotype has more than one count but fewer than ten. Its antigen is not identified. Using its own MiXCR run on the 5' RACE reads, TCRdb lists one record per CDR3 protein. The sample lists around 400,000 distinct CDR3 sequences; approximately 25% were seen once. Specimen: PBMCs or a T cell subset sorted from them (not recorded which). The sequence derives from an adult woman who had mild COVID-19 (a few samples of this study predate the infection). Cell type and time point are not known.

This CDR3 reads CSRDTVPGANVLTF. CDR3 sequence (DNA): TGCAGCAGGGACACGGTCCCCGGGGCCAACGTCCTGACTTTC. This chain joins TRBV29-1 and TRBJ2-6, with D maybe TRBD1 (6 bases). The V gene's germline CDR1 is SQVTM and CDR2 ANQGSEA. Between the trimmed V and J ends, which lost 8 bases and 4 bases, there was a span of 15 bases. The CDR3 contains 14 residues.